This entry describes one T cell receptor (beta chain). The data are from a study of blood T cell repertoires in COVID-19. At the level of the study: Sites in the United States, Italy and Spain provided acute and convalescent COVID-19 samples. PBMCs, B-cell-depleted T cells, or T cells provided the cDNA or gDNA that made up the material.

In the authors' workflow: The authors estimated nucleated cell counts from reference gene primer amplification. Clones were read by immunoSEQ multiplex PCR, and TCRdb kept only the in-frame ones, dropping some. The V and J calls and clone size are taken from that table; D and trimming were inferred from the DNA. The data show 250,000 to 350,000 clones, with about nine tenths seen just once and 2% to 2.5% held by the top ten. Germline CDR1 MNHEY, CDR2 SVGAGI. The junction had 7 bases not matched to a gene; V was cut back by 4 bases and J by 7 bases. The CDR3 is made up of 13 amino acids. The sequence was obtained from a woman in her 50s who had recovered from COVID-19. Specimen: peripheral blood. The chain carries TRBV6-5 and TRBJ2-7; TRBD2 aligns across 7 bases. In DNA form, the CDR3 reads TGTGCCAGCAGTTTGGGAGGGTTGGGTGAGCAGTACTTC. Its translation: CASSLGGLGEQYF.